This T cell receptor beta chain was identified in a study of blood T cells in healthy people across ages. General study points: No conclusive comparison of naive versus antigen-experienced cells was possible with unsorted PBMCs.

Combining a sample-barcoded 5' primer with a J-beta primer mix, a second PCR ran for roughly 7 to 12 cycles. TCRdb itself ran the 5' RACE reads through MiXCR, one entry per CDR3 protein. The data contain 550,000 to 750,000 distinct CDR3 sequences, about 21% of them singletons. The ends were cut back, 0 bases at V and 4 bases at J, with 8 bases in the middle. This CDR3 contains 13 residues. Germline CDR1 is DFQATT and CDR2 is SNEGSKA (reference sequence). In its sample, this clonotype was seen a few times. Its cognate antigen is unknown. The chain couples TRBV20-1 to TRBJ2-3; unclear D gene. This TCR was recovered from a man between 65 and 79 years old in good health. The sample was blood. The CDR3 protein is CSARENGADTQYF. CDR3 DNA sequence: TGCAGTGCTAGAGAGAACGGAGCAGATACGCAGTATTTT.